One TCR beta chain is described in this entry. Antigen: not known. This may be a read error: a much more frequent sequence differs by one nucleotide. Germline CDR1 is PRHDT and CDR2 is FYEKMQ (reference sequence). Trimming took 5 bases from V and 2 from J, leaving 17 bases between them. The CDR3 extends over 16 amino acids. The sample is drawn from a study of molecular identifiers for immune sequencing clone quantification. MiXCR, run by TCRdb on the PCR reads, gives a single entry per CDR3 protein. Of more than 450,000 distinct CDR3 sequences detected, over 20% appear once; the ten largest clones hold under 0.85%. Study outcomes and limitations: Whereas clones above 20 RNA copies held under 1% of naive-cell molecules, they held over 97% of effector molecules.

The V and J genes are TRBV13 and TRBJ2-3; no reliable D call. The sequenced material came from naive CD8+ T cells from blood, with Jurkat cell RNA spiked in. Subset reported: FACS-sorted CD8+CD4-CCR7+CD45RA+ naive T cells. This clonotype was sampled from a human donor in good health. Some libraries in this study had Jurkat cell RNA spiked in. CDR3 in amino acids: CASSLVGDHHTDTQYF. Here the CDR3 DNA reads TGTGCCAGCAGCCTGGTTGGAGACCACCACACAGATACGCAGTATTTT.